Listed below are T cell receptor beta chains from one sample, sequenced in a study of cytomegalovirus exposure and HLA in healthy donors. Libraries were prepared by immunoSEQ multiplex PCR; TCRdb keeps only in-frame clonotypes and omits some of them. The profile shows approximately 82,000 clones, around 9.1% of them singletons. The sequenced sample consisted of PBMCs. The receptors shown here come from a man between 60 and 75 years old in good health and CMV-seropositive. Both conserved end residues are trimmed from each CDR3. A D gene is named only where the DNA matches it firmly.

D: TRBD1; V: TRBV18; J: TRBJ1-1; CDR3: ASSPLTGTANTEAF
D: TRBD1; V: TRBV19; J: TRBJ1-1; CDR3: ASSRGQGLFFEAF
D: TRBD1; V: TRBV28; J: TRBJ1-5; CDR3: ASSLGQGLQPQH
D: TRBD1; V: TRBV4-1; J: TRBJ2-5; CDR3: ASSPSGQGGETQY
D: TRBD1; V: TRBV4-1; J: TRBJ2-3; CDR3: ASSSDEGARDTQY
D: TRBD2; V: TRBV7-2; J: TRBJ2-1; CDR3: ASILLPGLAGDEQF
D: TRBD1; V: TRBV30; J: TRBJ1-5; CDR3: AWTTGVNQPQH
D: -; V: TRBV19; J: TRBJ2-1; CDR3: ASTGGTTYNEQF
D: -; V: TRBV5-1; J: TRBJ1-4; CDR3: ASSFAGLGEKLF
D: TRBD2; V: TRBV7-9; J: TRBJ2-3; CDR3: ASSPDLAGRYTDTQY
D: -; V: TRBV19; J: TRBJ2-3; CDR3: ASNMDFTDTQY
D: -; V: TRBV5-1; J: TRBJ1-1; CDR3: ASSWTSDTEAF
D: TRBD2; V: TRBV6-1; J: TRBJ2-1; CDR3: ASSEADHPGGNEQF
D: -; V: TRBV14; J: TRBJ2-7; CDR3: ASSQRRPTYEQY
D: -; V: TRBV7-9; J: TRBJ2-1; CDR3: ASSSRGGAENEQF
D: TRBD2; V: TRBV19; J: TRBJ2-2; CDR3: ASTPGLAGGMDTGELF
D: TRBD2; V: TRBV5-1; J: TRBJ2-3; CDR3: ASSLGTSELTDTQY
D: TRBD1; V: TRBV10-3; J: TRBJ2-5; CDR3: AISGSTGAKSETQY
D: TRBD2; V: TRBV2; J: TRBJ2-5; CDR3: ASSEHGLAEETQY
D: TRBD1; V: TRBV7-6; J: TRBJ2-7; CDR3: ASSTKLGQGPEQY
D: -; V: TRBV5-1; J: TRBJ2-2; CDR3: ASSLRPRRSNTGELF
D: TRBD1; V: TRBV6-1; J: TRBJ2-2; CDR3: ASRKGASGELF
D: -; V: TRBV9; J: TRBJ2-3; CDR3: ASSSLFGSTNTDTQY
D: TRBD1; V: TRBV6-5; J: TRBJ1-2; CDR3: ASSYSGQGNYGYT
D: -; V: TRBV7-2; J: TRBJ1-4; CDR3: ASSPDGWGEKLF
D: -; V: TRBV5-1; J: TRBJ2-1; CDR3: ASRDSGEVTYNEQF
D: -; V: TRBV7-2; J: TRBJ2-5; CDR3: ASSLSGLTQETQY
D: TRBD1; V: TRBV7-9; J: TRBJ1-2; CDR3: ASSSGQGPDYGYT
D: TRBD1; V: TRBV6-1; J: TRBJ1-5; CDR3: ASSFDRGQPQH
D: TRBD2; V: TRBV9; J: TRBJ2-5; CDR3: ASSGAGGKGETQY
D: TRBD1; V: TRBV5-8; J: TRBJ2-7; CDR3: ASIDYPGQGLHEQY
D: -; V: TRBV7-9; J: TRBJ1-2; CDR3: ASSLGQANYGYT
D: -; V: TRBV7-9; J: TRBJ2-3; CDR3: ASSPRQGGSDTQY
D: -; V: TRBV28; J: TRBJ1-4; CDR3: ASNKRGRRNEKLF
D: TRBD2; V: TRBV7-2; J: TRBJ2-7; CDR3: ASSWRLAGESPYEQY
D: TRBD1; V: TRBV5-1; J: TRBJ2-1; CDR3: ASSLGGQGSYNEQF
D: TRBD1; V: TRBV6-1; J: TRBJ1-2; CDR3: ASSRDRASYGYT
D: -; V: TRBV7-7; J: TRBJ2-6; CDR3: ASASSGANVLT
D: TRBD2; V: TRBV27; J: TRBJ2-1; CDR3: ASSLGLAGADEQF
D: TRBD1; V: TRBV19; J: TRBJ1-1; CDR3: ASTTGVGTEAF
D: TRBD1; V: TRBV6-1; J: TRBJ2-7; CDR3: ASSLRQGGDEQY
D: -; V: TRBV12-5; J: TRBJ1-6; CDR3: ASGLDGYNSPLH
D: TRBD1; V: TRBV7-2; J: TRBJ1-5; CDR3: ASSYRGRGNQPQH
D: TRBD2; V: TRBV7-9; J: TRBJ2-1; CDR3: ASSIRLAGVSYNEQF
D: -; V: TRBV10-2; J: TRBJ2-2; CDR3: ASSSGFTGELF
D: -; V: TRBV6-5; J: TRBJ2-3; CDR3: ASSSPGAGADTQY
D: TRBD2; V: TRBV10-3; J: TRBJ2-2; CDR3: AIGGGLSPTGELF
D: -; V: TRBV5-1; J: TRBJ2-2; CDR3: ASSVADTGELF
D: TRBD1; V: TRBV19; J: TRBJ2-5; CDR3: ASSTRTGSLETQY
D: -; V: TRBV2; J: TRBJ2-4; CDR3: ASSDWGVRNIQY
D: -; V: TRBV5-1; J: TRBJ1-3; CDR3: ASSIGTTGNTIY
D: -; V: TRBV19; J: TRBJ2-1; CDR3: ASSTSSYNEQF